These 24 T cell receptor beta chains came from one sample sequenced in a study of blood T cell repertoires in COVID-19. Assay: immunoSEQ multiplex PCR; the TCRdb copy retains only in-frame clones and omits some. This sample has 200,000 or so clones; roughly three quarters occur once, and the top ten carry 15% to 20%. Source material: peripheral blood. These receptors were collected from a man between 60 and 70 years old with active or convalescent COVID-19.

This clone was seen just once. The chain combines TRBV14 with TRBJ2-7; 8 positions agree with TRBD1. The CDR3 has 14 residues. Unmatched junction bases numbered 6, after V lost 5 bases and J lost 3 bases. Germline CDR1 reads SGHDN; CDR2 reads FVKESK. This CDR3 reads CASSAPGTGYEQYF. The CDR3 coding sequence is TGTGCCAGCAGCGCCCCCGGGACAGGCTACGAGCAGTACTTC.

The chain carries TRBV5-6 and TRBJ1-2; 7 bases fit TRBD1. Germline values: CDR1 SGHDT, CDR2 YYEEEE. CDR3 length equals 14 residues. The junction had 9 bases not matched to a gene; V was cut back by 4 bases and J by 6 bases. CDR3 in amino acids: CASSRERGLDGYTF. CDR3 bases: TGTGCCAGCAGCCGGGAGAGGGGGCTAGATGGCTACACCTTC.

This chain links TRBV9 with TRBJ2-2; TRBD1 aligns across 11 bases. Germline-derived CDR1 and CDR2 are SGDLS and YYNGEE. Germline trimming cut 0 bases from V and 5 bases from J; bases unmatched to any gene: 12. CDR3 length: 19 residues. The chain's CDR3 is CASSVGTGGDVLSTGELFF. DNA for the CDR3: TGTGCCAGCAGCGTAGGGACAGGGGGCGATGTTTTATCTACCGGGGAGCTGTTTTTT.

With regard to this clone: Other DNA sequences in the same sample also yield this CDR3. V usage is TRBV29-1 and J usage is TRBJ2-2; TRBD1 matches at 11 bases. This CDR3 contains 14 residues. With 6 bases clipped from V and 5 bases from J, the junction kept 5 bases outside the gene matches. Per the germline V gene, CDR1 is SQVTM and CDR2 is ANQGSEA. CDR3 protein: CSVTRDRGTGELFF. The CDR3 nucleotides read TGCAGCGTAACCCGGGACAGGGGGACCGGGGAGCTGTTTTTT.

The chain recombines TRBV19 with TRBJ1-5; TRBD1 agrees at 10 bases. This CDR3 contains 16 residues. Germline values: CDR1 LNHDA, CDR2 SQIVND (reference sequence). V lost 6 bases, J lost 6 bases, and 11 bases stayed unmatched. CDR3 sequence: CASSTLGTGEGQPQHF. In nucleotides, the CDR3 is TGTGCCAGTAGCACGCTCGGGACAGGGGAAGGTCAGCCCCAGCATTTT.

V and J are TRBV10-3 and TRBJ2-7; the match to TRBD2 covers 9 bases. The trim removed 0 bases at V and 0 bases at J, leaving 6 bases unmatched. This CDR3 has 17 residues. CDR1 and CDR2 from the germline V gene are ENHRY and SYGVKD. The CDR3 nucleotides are TGTGCCATCAGTGAGTCGGGGGTTAGCGGGGGCTCCTACGAGCAGTACTTC. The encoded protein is CAISESGVSGGSYEQYF.

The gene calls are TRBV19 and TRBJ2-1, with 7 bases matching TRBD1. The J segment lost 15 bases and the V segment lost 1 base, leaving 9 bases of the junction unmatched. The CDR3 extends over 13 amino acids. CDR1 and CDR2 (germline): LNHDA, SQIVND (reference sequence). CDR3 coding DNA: TGTGCCAGTAGTATAGGGGGTACAGGGGTCTGGTTCTTC. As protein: CASSIGGTGVWFF.

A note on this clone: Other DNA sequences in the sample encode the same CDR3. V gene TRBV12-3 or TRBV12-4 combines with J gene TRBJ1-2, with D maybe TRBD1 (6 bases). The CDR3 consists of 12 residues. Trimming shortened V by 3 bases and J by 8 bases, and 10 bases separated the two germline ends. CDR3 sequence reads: CASSFSQGGYTF. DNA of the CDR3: TGTGCCAGCAGTTTTTCGCAGGGGGGCTACACCTTC.

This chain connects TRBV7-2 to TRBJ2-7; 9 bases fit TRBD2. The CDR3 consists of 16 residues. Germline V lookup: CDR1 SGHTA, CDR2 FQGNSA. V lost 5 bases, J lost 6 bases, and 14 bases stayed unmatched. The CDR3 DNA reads TGTGCCAGCAGCCCTCGTTTGGCGGGAGGGCTGGGCGAGCAGTACTTC. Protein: CASSPRLAGGLGEQYF.

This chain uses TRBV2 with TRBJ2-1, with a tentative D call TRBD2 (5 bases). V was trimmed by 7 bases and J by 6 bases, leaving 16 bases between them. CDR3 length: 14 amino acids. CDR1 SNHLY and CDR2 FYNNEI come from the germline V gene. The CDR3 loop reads CASTRGTGSNEQFF. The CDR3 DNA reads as TGTGCCAGCACCCGGGGTACGGGGTCCAATGAGCAGTTCTTC.

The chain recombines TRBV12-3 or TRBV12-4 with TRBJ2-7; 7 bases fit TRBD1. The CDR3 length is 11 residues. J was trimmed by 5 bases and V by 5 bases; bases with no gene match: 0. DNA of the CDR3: TGTGCCAGCAGTACAGGGGACGAGCAGTACTTC. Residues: CASSTGDEQYF.

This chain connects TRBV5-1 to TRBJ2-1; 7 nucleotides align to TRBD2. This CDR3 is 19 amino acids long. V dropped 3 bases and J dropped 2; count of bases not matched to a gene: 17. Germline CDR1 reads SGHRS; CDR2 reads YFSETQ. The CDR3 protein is CASSSQPLAGARTYNEQFF. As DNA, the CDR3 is TGCGCCAGCAGCTCCCAGCCCCTCGCGGGAGCGCGCACCTACAATGAGCAGTTCTTC.

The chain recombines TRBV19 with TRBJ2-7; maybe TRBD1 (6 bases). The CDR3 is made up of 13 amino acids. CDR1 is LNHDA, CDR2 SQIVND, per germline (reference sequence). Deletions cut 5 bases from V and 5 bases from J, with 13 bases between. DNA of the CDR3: TGTGCCAGTAGTGAGACAGGTTCCCACGAGCAGTACTTC. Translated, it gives CASSETGSHEQYF.

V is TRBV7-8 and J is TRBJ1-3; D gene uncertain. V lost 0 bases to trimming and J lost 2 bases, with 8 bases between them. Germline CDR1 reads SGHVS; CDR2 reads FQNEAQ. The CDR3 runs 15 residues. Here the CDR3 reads CASSLASLAGNTIYF. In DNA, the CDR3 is TGTGCCAGCAGCTTAGCGTCACTTGCTGGAAACACCATATATTTT. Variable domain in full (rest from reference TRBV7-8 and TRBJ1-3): GAGVSQSPRYKVAKRGQDVALRCDPISGHVSLFWYQQALGQGPEFLTYFQNEAQLDKSGLPSDRFFAERPEGSVSTLKIQRTQQEDSAVYLCASSLASLAGNTIYFGEGSWLTVV.

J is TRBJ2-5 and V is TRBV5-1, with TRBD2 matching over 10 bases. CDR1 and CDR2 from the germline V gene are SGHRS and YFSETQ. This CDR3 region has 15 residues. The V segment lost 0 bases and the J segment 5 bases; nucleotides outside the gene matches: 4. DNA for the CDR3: TGCGCCAGCAGCTTGGGTCTAGCGGGAGACGAGACCCAGTACTTC. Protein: CASSLGLAGDETQYF.

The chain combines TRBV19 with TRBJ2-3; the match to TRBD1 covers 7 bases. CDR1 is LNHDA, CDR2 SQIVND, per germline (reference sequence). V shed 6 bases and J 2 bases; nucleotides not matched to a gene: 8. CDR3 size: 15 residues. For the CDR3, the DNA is TGTGCCAGTAGGATGACAGGGTCCCCCACAGATACGCAGTATTTT. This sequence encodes CASRMTGSPTDTQYF.

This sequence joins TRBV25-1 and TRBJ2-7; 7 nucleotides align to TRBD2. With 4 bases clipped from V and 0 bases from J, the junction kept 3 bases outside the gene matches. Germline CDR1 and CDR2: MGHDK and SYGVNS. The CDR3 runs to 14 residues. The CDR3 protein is CASSVGGSSYEQYF. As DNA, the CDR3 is TGTGCCAGCAGTGTCGGGGGGAGCTCCTACGAGCAGTACTTC.

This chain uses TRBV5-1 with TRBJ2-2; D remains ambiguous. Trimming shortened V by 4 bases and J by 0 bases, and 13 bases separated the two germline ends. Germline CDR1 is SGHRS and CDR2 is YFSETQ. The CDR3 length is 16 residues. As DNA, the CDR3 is TGCGCCAGCAGCCGCCGAGAATCGGCGAACACCGGGGAGCTGTTTTTT. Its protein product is CASSRRESANTGELFF.

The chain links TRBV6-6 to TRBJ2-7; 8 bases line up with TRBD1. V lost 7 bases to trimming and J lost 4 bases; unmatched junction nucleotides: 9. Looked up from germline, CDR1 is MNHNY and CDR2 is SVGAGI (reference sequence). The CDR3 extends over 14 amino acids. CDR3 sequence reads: CASNARDRTYEQYF. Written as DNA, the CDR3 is TGTGCCAGCAACGCCAGGGACAGGACTTACGAGCAGTACTTC.

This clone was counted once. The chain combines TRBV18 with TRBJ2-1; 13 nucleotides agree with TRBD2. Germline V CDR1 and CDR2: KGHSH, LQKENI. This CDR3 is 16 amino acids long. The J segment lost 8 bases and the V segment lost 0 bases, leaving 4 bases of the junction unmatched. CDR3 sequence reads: CASSPPGTSGVHEQFF. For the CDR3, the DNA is TGTGCCAGCTCACCACCCGGGACTAGCGGGGTCCATGAGCAGTTCTTC.

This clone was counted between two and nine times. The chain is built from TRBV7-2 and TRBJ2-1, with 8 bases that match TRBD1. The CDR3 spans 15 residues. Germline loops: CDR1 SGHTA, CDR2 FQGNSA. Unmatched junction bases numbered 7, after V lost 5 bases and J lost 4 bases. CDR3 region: CASSQDRDRYNEQFF. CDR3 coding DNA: TGTGCCAGCAGCCAGGACAGGGATAGATACAATGAGCAGTTCTTC.

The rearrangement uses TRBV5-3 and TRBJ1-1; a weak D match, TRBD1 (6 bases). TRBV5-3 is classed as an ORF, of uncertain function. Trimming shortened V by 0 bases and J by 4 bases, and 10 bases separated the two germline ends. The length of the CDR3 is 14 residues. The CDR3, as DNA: TGTGCCAGAAGCTTGGCTCAGGGGACCACTGAAGCTTTCTTT. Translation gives CARSLAQGTTEAFF.

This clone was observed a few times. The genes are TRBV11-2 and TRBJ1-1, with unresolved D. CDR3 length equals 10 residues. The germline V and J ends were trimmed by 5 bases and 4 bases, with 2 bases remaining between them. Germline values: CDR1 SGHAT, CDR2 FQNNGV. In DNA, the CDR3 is TGTGCCAGCAGCCTCACTGAAGCTTTCTTT. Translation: CASSLTEAFF.

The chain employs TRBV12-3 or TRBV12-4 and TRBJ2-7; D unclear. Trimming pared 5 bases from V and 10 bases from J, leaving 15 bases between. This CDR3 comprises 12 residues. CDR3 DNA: TGTGCCAGCAGTCCTCCGTTGGGCGACCAGTACTTC. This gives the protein CASSPPLGDQYF.